This T cell receptor (beta chain) was captured by sequencing in a study of blood T cell repertoires in COVID-19. Overall study context: The samples span acute and convalescent COVID-19 from the United States, Italy and Spain. Nucleic acid was either cDNA or gDNA, and it came from T cells, B-cell-depleted T cells, or PBMCs.

The trim removed 6 bases at V and 5 bases at J, leaving 10 bases unmatched. CDR3 size: 16 residues. From germline, CDR1 is MNHEY and CDR2 SMNVEV (reference sequence). Source study methods: The assay estimated nucleated cells by amplifying reference gene primers. Assay used: immunoSEQ multiplex PCR; TCRdb lists only in-frame clones, some missing. V, J and clone size reflect that table, while D and trimming were determined from the DNA. The repertoire holds 300,000 to 350,000 clones, with roughly 87% as singletons. Categorization into cohorts depended on clinical history that participants reported. The sequenced sample was PBMCs or T cells enriched from blood (not recorded which). V is TRBV27 and J is TRBJ1-6, with 7 nucleotides matching TRBD1. This TCR was sampled from a woman younger than 45 who had recovered from COVID-19. The CDR3 DNA reads TGTGCCAGCAGGGCAGGGACAGTCCAAAATAATTCACCCCTCCACTTT. It encodes CASRAGTVQNNSPLHF.